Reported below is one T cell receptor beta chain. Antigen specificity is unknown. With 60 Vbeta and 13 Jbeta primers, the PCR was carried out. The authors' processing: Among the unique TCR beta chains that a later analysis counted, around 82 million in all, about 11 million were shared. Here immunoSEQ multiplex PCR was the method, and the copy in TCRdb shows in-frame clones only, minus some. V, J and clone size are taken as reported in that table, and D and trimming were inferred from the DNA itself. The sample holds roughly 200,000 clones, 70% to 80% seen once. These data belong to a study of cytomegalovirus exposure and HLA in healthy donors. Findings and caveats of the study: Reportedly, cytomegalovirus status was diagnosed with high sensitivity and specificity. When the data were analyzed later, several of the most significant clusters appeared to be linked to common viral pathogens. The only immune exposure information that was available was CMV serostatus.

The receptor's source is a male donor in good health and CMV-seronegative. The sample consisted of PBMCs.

CDR3 in amino acids: CASSEYDRDDQPQHF. CDR3 coding DNA: TGTGCCAGCAGTGAATATGACAGGGATGATCAGCCCCAGCATTTT. The chain links TRBV25-1 to TRBJ1-5; 7 positions match TRBD1. The CDR3 runs 15 residues. The V gene's germline CDR1 is MGHDK and CDR2 SYGVNS. With 0 bases clipped from V and 5 bases from J, the junction kept 4 bases outside the gene matches.